The 16 T cell receptor beta chains below come from one sample, sequenced in a study of tissue T cells after allogeneic stem cell transplantation. TCRdb's copy holds only in-frame clones and misses some; the assay was immunoSEQ multiplex PCR. The table records about 5,000 clones, about 40% of them present only once. Time point in this sample: mouse harvest day 14 after allogeneic transplant. Each mouse received 10^7 T-cell-depleted marrow cells plus 10^6 splenic CD5+ T cells by tail vein. The source material was gut tissue. The source is a female BALB/c mouse given C57BL/6 T cells with graft-versus-host disease after an allogeneic hematopoietic cell transplant.

This clone qualifies as hyperexpanded. Gene names and germline match the mouse. The read falls 1 residue short of the CDR3 end, and the missing part is taken from the germline J gene. This chain uses TRBV24 with TRBJ1-4, with 12 bases aligning to TRBD1. The junction had 9 bases not matched to a gene; V was cut back by 2 bases and J by 2 bases. In germline, CDR1 is KGHTA, CDR2 FRNEEI. The CDR3 runs to 19 residues. Partial CDR3 DNA: TGTGCCAGCAGTCTGAGGAGGGACAGGGGGCCCCCCTCCAACGAAAGATTATTT. The encoded protein is CASSLRRDRGPPSNERLF. From start to end, the CDR3 is CASSLRRDRGPPSNERLFF.

This clone was seen only a few times. Genes here carry mouse names. The read halts 1 residue ahead of the CDR3 end, with the missing end drawn from the germline J gene. The rearrangement joins TRBV2 to TRBJ1-5, with D unresolved. CDR1 is LGHNA, CDR2 YSYQKL, per germline. The V and J ends lost 4 bases and 2 bases respectively, with 3 bases between them. The CDR3 is 12 residues long. The sequenced CDR3 bases are TGTGCCAGCAGCCGGGACAACCAGGCTCCGCTT. Translating gives CASSRDNQAPL. In full, the CDR3 is CASSRDNQAPLF.

Details on this clone: Gene names follow the mouse nomenclature. The sequenced fragment ends 1 residue before the CDR3 boundary, so the rest is inferred from the germline J gene. V usage is TRBV23 and J usage is TRBJ2-2; the D segment call TRBD1 is taken from the table without a DNA check. The V gene's germline CDR1 is KGHTA and CDR2 FQNQQP. The CDR3 sequence is 15 residues long. The CDR3 spells CSSSQQGANTGQLYF. Incomplete CDR3 DNA: TGCTCCAGCAGTCAACAGGGGGCAAACACCGGGCAGCTCTAC.

In its sample, this clone was seen a few times. Mouse gene names and germline throughout. From the germline J gene comes the end of the CDR3, since the read stops 1 residue before it. This sequence joins TRBV12-1 and TRBJ1-1, with 7 bases matching TRBD1. Germline CDR1 SGHSN, CDR2 HYEKVE. The V and J ends lost 4 bases and 0 bases, in that order; junction bases with no gene match: 4. The CDR3 length is 14 residues. The CDR3: CASSDRVANTEVFF. The CDR3 DNA, read in part, is TGTGCCAGCTCCGACAGGGTTGCAAACACAGAAGTCTTC.

By sample share, this clone is large. Here the gene names and germline are mouse. The read halts 1 residue ahead of the CDR3 end, with the missing end drawn from the germline J gene. J is TRBJ1-2 and V is TRBV26; possibly TRBD1 for D (5 bases). Germline loops: CDR1 KGHPV, CDR2 FQNQEV (reference sequence). V gave up 3 bases and J gave up 0 bases, with 5 bases separating them. CDR3 length: 13 amino acids. The part of the CDR3 DNA that was read is TGTGCCAGCAGTCTACAGGCAAACTCCGACTACACC. This translates into CASSLQANSDYT. The whole CDR3 reads CASSLQANSDYTF.

Concerning this clone itself: These gene names are mouse names. The read comes to an end 1 residue before the CDR3 does, leaving the germline J gene to fill in the end. The V call is TRBV26, the J call TRBJ1-2; D uncertain. The CDR3 runs to 14 residues. The V gene lost 3 bases and the J gene lost 0 bases, with 8 bases spanning the gap. Germline V gene data show CDR1 as KGHPV and CDR2 as FQNQEV (reference sequence). The CDR3 loop reads CASSLYSANSDYTF. The sequenced CDR3 bases are TGTGCCAGCAGTCTTTACAGTGCAAACTCCGACTACACC.

Comment on this clone: Gene names denote mouse genes. The read comes to an end 1 residue before the CDR3 does, leaving the germline J gene to fill in the end. The chain couples TRBV12-2 to TRBJ2-1; D possibly corresponds to TRBD1 (6 bases). Trimming removed 2 bases at V and 7 bases at J, with 8 bases between. The CDR3 runs 12 residues. The germline V gene has CDR1 SGHLS and CDR2 HYDKME. CDR3 bases read: TGTGCCAGCTCTCCGCAGGGGGCTGAGCAGTTC. Translation: CASSPQGAEQF. The CDR3 in full is CASSPQGAEQFF.

This clone is deemed medium-sized. Mouse gene names apply. The sequenced part of the CDR3 DNA is TGTGCCAGCTCTCGCCGACTGGGGGGCCCCTCCTATGAACAGTAC. It is translated as CASSRRLGGPSYEQY. The entire CDR3 protein is CASSRRLGGPSYEQYF. V usage is TRBV12-2 and J usage is TRBJ2-7, with 10 bases that match TRBD2. The CDR3 is cut off 1 residue early in the read; its end comes from the germline J gene. Germline assignment: CDR1 SGHLS and CDR2 HYDKME. Trimming removed 2 bases from V and 0 bases from J; junction bases left unmatched: 6. The CDR3 contains 16 residues. Based on the CDR3 plus reference TRBV12-2 and TRBJ2-7, the full variable domain is NSGVVQSPRYIIKGKGERSILKCIPISGHLSVAWYQQTQGQELKFFIQHYDKMERDKGNLPSRFSVQQFDDYHSEMNMSALELEDSAVYFCASSRRLGGPSYEQYFGPGTRLTVL.

With regard to this clone: Gene names refer to mouse genes. The sequenced fragment ends 1 residue before the CDR3 boundary, so the rest is inferred from the germline J gene. This chain connects TRBV26 to TRBJ1-1; D is uncertain. The CDR3 consists of 13 residues. Germline V gene data show CDR1 as KGHPV and CDR2 as FQNQEV (reference sequence). V was shortened by 2 bases and J by 3 bases, with 7 bases between the two germline ends. The CDR3 reads CASSLGADTEVFF. CDR3 DNA, as far as it was read: TGTGCCAGCAGTCTGGGTGCGGACACAGAAGTCTTC.

This clone has just a few counts. Gene names and germline refer to mouse. The CDR3 goes on 1 residue after the read ends, and that part is filled in from the germline J gene. The chain recombines TRBV3 with TRBJ1-3, with D perhaps matching TRBD1 (6 bases). Germline V gives CDR1 SNHLY, CDR2 FYNGKV (reference sequence). V lost 2 bases and J lost 4, with 6 bases in between. This CDR3 is built from 13 residues. The CDR3 protein is CASSLRGGNTLYF. The sequenced CDR3 bases are TGTGCCAGCAGCTTAAGGGGGGGAAATACGCTCTAT. The complete variable domain, with remaining parts taken from reference TRBV3 and TRBJ1-3, reads GPKVLQIPSHQIIDMGQMVTLNCDPVSNHLYFYWYKQILGQQMEFLVNFYNGKVMEKSKLFKDQFSVERPDGSYFTLKIQPTALEDSAVYFCASSLRGGNTLYFGEGSRLIVV.

As concerns this clone: The germline and genes are mouse ones. The read stops 1 residue short of the end of the CDR3; the missing end is completed from the germline J gene. V is TRBV12-1 and J is TRBJ2-7; 7 bases are shared with TRBD1. In germline, CDR1 is SGHSN, CDR2 HYEKVE. The CDR3 runs 14 residues. The V segment lost 0 bases and the J segment 0 bases; nucleotides outside the gene matches: 1. CDR3 DNA (partial): TGTGCCAGCTCTCTCCCAGGGGGCTCCTATGAACAGTAC. Translating it yields CASSLPGGSYEQY. In full, the CDR3 is CASSLPGGSYEQYF.

This clone has a handful of counts. Gene names refer to mouse genes. Sequencing ends 1 residue short of the CDR3 end; the germline J gene provides the rest. This rearrangement joins TRBV16 to TRBJ2-5; 8 nucleotides agree with TRBD2. V shed 2 bases, J shed 6 bases, and the junction held 4 bases outside the gene matches. This CDR3 contains 14 residues. The germline V gene has CDR1 SGHSA and CDR2 FRNQAP. The CDR3 bases that were read are TGTGCAAGCAGCTTATACTGGGGGAGTGACACCCAGTAC. Protein sequence: CASSLYWGSDTQY. The entire CDR3 protein reads CASSLYWGSDTQYF.

As regards this clone: Genes here carry mouse names. The read halts 1 residue ahead of the CDR3 end, with the missing end drawn from the germline J gene. This rearrangement joins TRBV5 to TRBJ2-5, with D unresolved. Trimming stripped 3 bases from V and 2 bases from J, with 6 bases between. The germline gives CDR1 LGHNA, CDR2 YNLKQL (reference sequence). This CDR3 has 13 residues. The covered CDR3 bases are TGTGCCAGCAGCCAGGACCCCCAAGACACCCAGTAC. Translating it yields CASSQDPQDTQY. The CDR3 as a whole reads CASSQDPQDTQYF.

About this clone: Any gene name here is a mouse gene name. The CDR3: CAWSLTGGAQNTLYF. CDR3 bases read: TGTGCCTGGAGTCTAACTGGGGGGGCACAAAACACCTTGTAC. The V and J genes are TRBV31 and TRBJ2-4, with 11 bases identical to TRBD2. The sequence runs out 1 residue before the end of the CDR3; the remainder is reconstructed from the germline J gene. The CDR3 consists of 15 residues. The germline V gene encodes CDR1 GKSSPN and CDR2 SITVG. V shed 0 bases, J shed 3 bases, and the junction held 2 bases outside the gene matches.

This clone was recorded a few times. The gene names here belong to mouse. CDR3 DNA (partial): TGTGCTAGCAGTCAGGGACAGAACTATGCTGAGCAGTTC. Translation gives CASSQGQNYAEQF. The full CDR3 protein is CASSQGQNYAEQFF. This chain joins TRBV29 and TRBJ2-1; 7 bases agree with TRBD1. Read coverage stops 1 residue before the CDR3 terminus; the germline J gene supplies the remainder. V lost 5 bases, J lost 1 base, and 2 bases stayed unmatched. This CDR3 comprises 14 residues. The germline CDR1 and CDR2 sequences are MSHET and SYDVDS.

About this clone: Genes here carry mouse names. Read sequence stops 1 residue before the CDR3 end, and the germline J gene provides the missing end. The V and J genes are TRBV26 and TRBJ1-3, with D perhaps TRBD1 (5 bases). The CDR3 sequence is 12 residues long. Deletions cut 11 bases from V and 1 base from J, with 9 bases between. CDR1 KGHPV and CDR2 FQNQEV come from the germline V gene (reference sequence). The CDR3 DNA, read in part, is TGTGCCGTGGGGGGGTCTGGAAATACGCTCTAT. It yields the protein CAVGGSGNTLY. In full, the CDR3 is CAVGGSGNTLYF.